Reported below is one TCR beta chain. This clonotype was seen a few times. Its cognate antigen has yet to be identified. Base qualities were left out, and no much larger clone turns up one base away. Donors were 30 to 45 systemically healthy Caucasian individuals from Russia aged 6 to 90 years. Each donor gave approximately 9.3 milliliters of peripheral blood, collected into EDTA-treated Vacutainer tubes. Ficoll-Paque density-gradient centrifugation was used to isolate PBMCs, with at least 6 million per sample. Trizol reagent was used to extract total RNA from PBMCs, with at least 5.5 micrograms per sample. The percentages of naive CD45RAhigh/CD27high T cells were determined by flow cytometry on a PBMC aliquot from every donor. This record belongs to a study of blood T cells in healthy people across ages (dated by TCRdb to the mid-2010s). Regarding the research as a whole: In model experiments, template switching captured about one uniquely barcoded TCR beta cDNA molecule for every two T cells. To track age-related changes in TCR beta repertoire diversity, the study relied on deep sequencing normalized with unique cDNA molecular identifiers. The donors were divided into four age groups: young (average around 16 years), middle-aged (approximately 39), aged (approximately 62) and long-lived (roughly 82). Using the same blood draw, the study looked at two additional independent replicas of 1 million unique cDNA reads for two donors, one aged 18 to 30 and the other aged 80 or older. To avoid experimental bias, donors of different ages were distributed randomly across sequencing lanes.

Points the paper makes about the study in general: Observed TCR beta diversity per million T cells fell roughly linearly with age, and a significant reduction was already apparent by age around 44. There was a strong correlation between observed TCR beta diversity and the percentage of naive T cells measured by flow cytometry. Estimates of total diversity based on one million sequenced T cells were regarded as lower bounds and as underestimates. Bulk unsorted PBMC profiling prevented conclusive comparison of naive and antigen-experienced compartments. Because the CMV infection status of the donors was unknown, age-related changes in expanded clonotypes may potentially have been confounded. Compared with the aged group, more naive CD4+ T cells, fewer expanded clones and increased TCR diversity were shown by the long-lived group, suggesting age selection.

The germline V gene (reference sequence) supplies CDR1 MNHEY and CDR2 SMNVEV. The CDR3 contains 16 residues, cysteine and phenylalanine counted. The DNA shown is the 48-base CDR3, in frame from base 1. The germline V and J ends show losses of 5 bases and 2 bases respectively, and no gene match explains 8 bases of the junction. Library creation used 5' RACE. TCRdb lists the instrument as Illumina HiSeq 2500. The second PCR ran for roughly 7 to 11 cycles and used a J-beta primer mix along with a sample-barcoded 5' primer. A template-switch 5' adaptor carrying 12 random nucleotides introduced a unique molecular identifier onto each TCR beta cDNA molecule. At least 3 million CDR3-containing paired-end reads were obtained from each sample. First-strand cDNA was synthesized from all RNA with the Mint cDNA synthesis kit, primed by a TRBC-specific oligonucleotide. After uracil-DNA glycosylase treatment, a first 18-cycle PCR used universal primers M1SS and BC2_uni_R on all cDNA. Processing in the source paper ran as follows. For normalization, 1 million high-quality reads were randomly selected from each sample, with every read carrying a distinct molecular identifier. Reads with shared molecular identifiers were discarded instead of being binned into consensus sequences. MiTCR, run with a Q25 quality threshold and the strictest error-elimination algorithm, handled CDR3 identification, clonotype clustering and error correction. A nonparametric unseen species model with Euler transformation was used to estimate a lower bound on total TCR beta diversity. Clones were called with MiXCR by TCRdb after fastp trimmed the public reads at Q25, and only in-frame beta chains were retained. Each entry is one CDR3 protein sequence, shown with its most common DNA and genes. None of the V and J calls come from the authors' own analysis; TCRdb made them. Within this sample are over 1,500,000 distinct CDR3 sequences, with less than 50% of them counted one time only. The ten largest account for approximately 2% of the sample.

Sequenced sample: blood. The chain uses TRBV27 and TRBJ2-7; 11 nucleotides in the junction match TRBD2. The clonotype originates from a woman aged 40 to 49 in good health. The nucleotide sequence reads TGTGCCAGCAGTCCTCTTACTAGCGGGGGAACCTACGAGCAGTACTTC. The translation is CASSPLTSGGTYEQYF.